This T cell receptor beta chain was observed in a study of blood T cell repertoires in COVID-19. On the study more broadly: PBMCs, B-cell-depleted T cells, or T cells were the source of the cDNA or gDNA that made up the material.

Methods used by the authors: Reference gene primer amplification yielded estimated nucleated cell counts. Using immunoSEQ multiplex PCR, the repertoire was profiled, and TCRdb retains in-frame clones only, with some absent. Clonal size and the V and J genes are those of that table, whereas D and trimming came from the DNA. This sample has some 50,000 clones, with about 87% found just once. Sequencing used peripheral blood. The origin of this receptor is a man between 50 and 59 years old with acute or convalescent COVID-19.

The CDR3 region is CASPESGLDTEAFF. As DNA, the CDR3 is TGTGCCAGCCCTGAGTCGGGGTTGGACACTGAAGCTTTCTTT. The chain combines TRBV2 with TRBJ1-1; D gene uncertain. The V end lost 8 bases, the J end lost 3 bases, and 16 bases lay between the germline ends. CDR3 length equals 14 residues. The germline gives CDR1 SNHLY, CDR2 FYNNEI.